Below are 28 T cell receptor beta chains sequenced from a single sample in a study of identical twins. Using its own MiXCR run on the 5' RACE reads, TCRdb lists one record per CDR3 protein. The sample carries about 720,000 distinct CDR3 sequences, 18% recorded once. These records were also assigned to another study, of T cells expressing NK-cell markers.

The source material was PBMCs. These receptors all come from a young woman in good health.

The chain recombines TRBV5-6 with TRBJ2-7; 9 nucleotides match TRBD1. Germline loops: CDR1 SGHDT, CDR2 YYEEEE. The CDR3 is 13 amino acids. J lost 2 bases, V lost 7 bases, and 4 bases had no gene match. DNA of the CDR3: TGTGCCAGCGGCCGGGACAGGGCCTACGAGCAGTACTTC. Translation gives CASGRDRAYEQYF.

This clonotype showed up just a few times. V is TRBV6-5 and J is TRBJ1-4, with D hard to call. V lost 6 bases to trimming and J lost 8 bases, with 10 bases between them. This CDR3 spans 12 amino acids. CDR1 MNHEY and CDR2 SVGAGI come from the germline V gene. The CDR3 spells CASRGFGEKLFF. The DNA for the CDR3 is TGTGCCAGCAGGGGGTTCGGAGAAAAACTGTTTTTT.

This rearrangement joins TRBV29-1 to TRBJ2-7, with 7 positions matching TRBD2. Germline V gene lookup returns CDR1 SQVTM and CDR2 ANQGSEA. The CDR3 totals 14 residues. With 6 bases clipped from V and 2 bases from J, the junction kept 10 bases outside the gene matches. The CDR3 DNA is TGCAGCGTCACTAGCGTCAGTAGACCCTACGAGCAGTACTTC. Translating gives CSVTSVSRPYEQYF.

This clonotype was detected only a few times. The V and J genes are TRBV7-2 and TRBJ2-3; tentative D call: TRBD1 (6 bases). This CDR3 comprises 14 residues. Germline V CDR1 and CDR2: SGHTA, FQGNSA. The V gene lost 6 bases and the J gene lost 2 bases, with 12 bases spanning the gap. The CDR3 sequence is CASRETGPTDTQYF. CDR3 nucleotides: TGTGCCAGCAGGGAAACAGGGCCCACAGATACGCAGTATTTT.

This clonotype has just a few counts. V is TRBV12-3 or TRBV12-4 and J is TRBJ2-1; 12 bases match TRBD2. This CDR3 contains 17 residues. Trimming at V came to 6 bases and at J to 3 bases, leaving 9 bases not matched to a gene. CDR3 sequence (DNA): TGTGCCAGCAGCGCCCGCACACTAGCGGGAGGCTACAATGAGCAGTTCTTC. This gives the protein CASSARTLAGGYNEQFF.

The chain joins TRBV6-1 to TRBJ2-3; 13 bases align to TRBD2. Trimming cost V 6 bases and J 11 bases; bases outside gene matches: 11. The CDR3 runs to 15 residues. CDR1 and CDR2 (germline): MNHNS, SASEGT. Here the CDR3 DNA reads TGTGCCAGCAGGACCGGGACTAGCGGGATTTATGGGCAGTATTTT. Its translation is CASRTGTSGIYGQYF.

This clonotype was detected a few times. This chain links TRBV12-3 or TRBV12-4 with TRBJ1-1; a weak D match, TRBD1 (5 bases). V lost 6 bases, J lost 3 bases, and 14 bases lay in between. The CDR3 sequence is 14 residues long. CDR3 sequence reads: CASRPLGDDTEAFF. The CDR3 coding sequence is TGTGCCAGCAGGCCTCTAGGGGATGACACTGAAGCTTTCTTT.

The V call is TRBV20-1, the J call TRBJ1-4; TRBD1 agrees at 9 bases. The J segment lost 7 bases and the V segment lost 6 bases, leaving 6 bases of the junction unmatched. CDR3 length equals 13 residues. Per germline, CDR1 DFQATT and CDR2 SNEGSKA (reference sequence). The CDR3, as DNA: TGCAGTGCCTTCGACAGGGGGAGTGAAAAACTGTTTTTT. Protein: CSAFDRGSEKLFF.

The rearrangement joins TRBV3-1 to TRBJ2-1; D ambiguous. Germline CDR1 and CDR2: LGHDT and YNNKEL (reference sequence). Trimming left V 0 bases short and J 1 base short, with 7 bases between. This CDR3 has 15 residues. The DNA for the CDR3 is TGTGCCAGCAGCCAAGAAACTGAGTCCTACAATGAGCAGTTCTTC. Protein sequence: CASSQETESYNEQFF.

The chain carries TRBV7-9 and TRBJ2-5; 9 nucleotides match TRBD2. CDR3 size: 15 residues. V shed 7 bases and J 6 bases; nucleotides not matched to a gene: 12. CDR1 is SEHNR, CDR2 FQNEAQ, per germline (reference sequence). Here the CDR3 DNA reads TGTGCCAGCATCTTTAGCGGGGGCTTCGGAAAGACCCAGTACTTC. Its protein product is CASIFSGGFGKTQYF. The complete variable domain, with remaining parts taken from reference TRBV7-9 and TRBJ2-5, reads DTGVSQNPRHKITKRGQNVTFRCDPISEHNRLYWYRQTLGQGPEFLTYFQNEAQLEKSRLLSDRFSAERPKGSFSTLEIQRTEQGDSAMYLCASIFSGGFGKTQYFGPGTRLLVL.

The table lists this clonotype with a few counts. The chain combines TRBV12-3 or TRBV12-4 with TRBJ1-3; 7 bases align to TRBD1. This CDR3 is built from 20 residues. J lost 4 bases, V lost 1 base, and 19 bases had no gene match. The DNA of the CDR3 is TGTGCCAGCAGTTTAGATAGACAGGGAGTCCTTCCTCGCTCGGGAAACACCATATATTTT. Translation: CASSLDRQGVLPRSGNTIYF.

There are a few counts of this clonotype. This sequence joins TRBV7-2 and TRBJ2-5; the match to TRBD2 covers 9 bases. The V and J ends lost 1 base and 7 bases, in that order; junction bases with no gene match: 7. The germline V gene encodes CDR1 SGHTA and CDR2 FQGNSA. CDR3 length equals 15 residues. The CDR3 reads CASSLGPSGTGTQYF. CDR3 nucleotides: TGTGCCAGCAGCTTAGGCCCTAGCGGGACGGGGACCCAGTACTTC.

This clonotype was seen more than once but under ten times. The gene calls are TRBV20-1 and TRBJ2-7; 12 bases are shared with TRBD2. Germline V gene data show CDR1 as DFQATT and CDR2 as SNEGSKA (reference sequence). J gave up 5 bases and V 5 bases, and 13 bases lay outside the gene matches. CDR3 size: 16 residues. Here the CDR3 reads CSARRRRTSGINEQYF. The CDR3 DNA sequence: TGCAGTGCTCGTCGAAGACGGACTAGCGGGATCAACGAGCAGTACTTC.

This clonotype has more than one count but fewer than ten. The genes are TRBV6-2 or TRBV6-3 and TRBJ2-7; 7 positions match TRBD1. CDR3 length equals 14 residues. Germline values: CDR1 MNHEY, CDR2 SVGEGT. J was trimmed by 4 bases and V by 2 bases; bases with no gene match: 5. CDR3 amino acids: CASSYRDRSYEQYF. CDR3 nucleotide sequence: TGTGCCAGCAGTTACAGGGACAGATCTTACGAGCAGTACTTC.

This rearrangement joins TRBV7-3 to TRBJ2-1; D may be TRBD2 (5 bases). Trimming removed 7 bases at V and 1 base at J, with 14 bases between. This CDR3 region has 15 residues. Germline assignment: CDR1 SGHTA and CDR2 FQGTGA. The chain's CDR3 is CASKEAPGSYNEQFF. For the CDR3, the DNA is TGTGCCAGCAAAGAAGCGCCGGGATCCTACAATGAGCAGTTCTTC. Full variable domain (rest looked up from reference TRBV7-3 and TRBJ2-1): GAGVSQTPSNKVTEKGKYVELRCDPISGHTALYWYRQSLGQGPEFLIYFQGTGAADDSGLPNDRFFAVRPEGSVSTLKIQRTERGDSAVYLCASKEAPGSYNEQFFGPGTRLTVL.

This clonotype was detected a few times. The chain uses TRBV3-1 and TRBJ2-3; the D is unclear. V was trimmed by 4 bases and J by 5 bases, leaving 13 bases between them. The CDR3 contains 14 residues. The germline V gene encodes CDR1 LGHDT and CDR2 YNNKEL (reference sequence). The CDR3 coding sequence is TGTGCCAGCAGCCCTATGGTTTCAAAAGATACGCAGTATTTT. This codes for CASSPMVSKDTQYF.

This clonotype was detected a few times. V gene TRBV24-1 combines with J gene TRBJ2-1, with TRBD1 identical over 8 bases. V was clipped by 7 bases and J by 9 bases; unmatched bases: 10. Germline V gene lookup returns CDR1 KGHDR and CDR2 SFDVKD. The CDR3 has 14 amino acids. In nucleotides, the CDR3 is TGTGCCACCAGCACCGGGACAGGAGGTGTTGAGCAGTTCTTC. Amino acid sequence: CATSTGTGGVEQFF.

This sequence joins TRBV10-3 and TRBJ2-1, with a tentative D call TRBD2 (6 bases). The CDR3 totals 14 residues. Looked up from germline, CDR1 is ENHRY and CDR2 is SYGVKD. V was shortened by 10 bases and J by 3 bases, with 16 bases between the two germline ends. The CDR3 spells CATVGRDLYNEQFF. Here the CDR3 DNA reads TGTGCCACCGTCGGGCGGGACCTCTACAATGAGCAGTTCTTC.

The rearrangement uses TRBV7-9 and TRBJ1-2; the match to TRBD1 covers 8 bases. The CDR3 has 14 residues. From germline, CDR1 is SEHNR and CDR2 FQNEAQ (reference sequence). The V and J ends lost 7 bases and 7 bases, in that order; junction bases with no gene match: 11. This chain's CDR3 is CASTVQQGGGGYTF. The CDR3 DNA follows: TGTGCCAGCACCGTTCAACAGGGGGGGGGTGGCTACACCTTC.

Many counts were recorded for this clonotype. The J gene is TRBJ2-1, the V gene TRBV20-1; no clear D. Trimming shortened V by 3 bases and J by 4 bases, and 13 bases separated the two germline ends. This CDR3 region has 14 residues. Germline CDR1 is DFQATT and CDR2 is SNEGSKA (reference sequence). The CDR3 reads CSARFYTHYNEQFF. CDR3 nucleotides: TGCAGTGCTAGGTTCTATACACATTACAATGAGCAGTTCTTC.

The sample holds a few counts of this clonotype. The CDR3: CSASAGGPGGELFF. CDR3 sequence (DNA): TGCAGTGCTAGCGCGGGAGGGCCTGGCGGGGAGCTGTTTTTT. V gene TRBV20-1 combines with J gene TRBJ2-2, with TRBD2 matching over 9 bases. This CDR3 comprises 14 residues. The V gene end was trimmed by 3 bases and the J gene end by 7 bases; junction bases not matched to a gene: 6. The germline CDR1 and CDR2 sequences are DFQATT and SNEGSKA (reference sequence).

A single count supports this clonotype. As DNA, the CDR3 is TGCAGTGCCCTTTTTGGCGGGAGTGATAGTGAGCAGTTCTTC. Translation: CSALFGGSDSEQFF. V gene TRBV20-1 combines with J gene TRBJ2-1, with 7 bases matching TRBD2. The J segment lost 9 bases and the V segment lost 6 bases, leaving 14 bases of the junction unmatched. Germline V gene data show CDR1 as DFQATT and CDR2 as SNEGSKA (reference sequence). The CDR3 is 14 amino acids.

The rearrangement uses TRBV20-1 and TRBJ1-6; no reliable D call. The V end was cut by 4 bases, the J end by 7 bases, with 14 bases between. The CDR3 runs 14 residues. Germline CDR1 and CDR2: DFQATT and SNEGSKA (reference sequence). CDR3 in DNA: TGCAGTGCTAAGGGAACGGGTCTCAATTCACCCCTCCACTTT. It specifies CSAKGTGLNSPLHF.

This clonotype was seen only a few times. The chain has TRBV20-1 and TRBJ1-5; 9 bases are a match to TRBD1. Germline CDR1 reads DFQATT; CDR2 reads SNEGSKA (reference sequence). The ends lost 3 bases at V and 5 bases at J; junction bases unmatched: 14. The CDR3 sequence is 17 residues long. CDR3 sequence (DNA): TGCAGTGCTAGCGAACCCCCCGGGACAGGGATGTATCAGCCCCAGCATTTT. This translates into CSASEPPGTGMYQPQHF.

This clonotype was seen a few times. The rearrangement links TRBV12-3 or TRBV12-4 to TRBJ2-6; no firm D call. Between the trimmed V and J ends, which lost 8 bases and 1 base, there was a span of 6 bases. CDR3 length equals 13 residues. CDR3 sequence (DNA): TGTGCCAGCTGTCGTTCTGGGGCCAACGTCCTGACTTTC. Protein product: CASCRSGANVLTF.

A single count supports this clonotype. This sequence joins TRBV30 and TRBJ2-1; the D is unclear. This CDR3 is built from 14 residues. V was clipped by 5 bases and J by 7 bases, with 18 bases between them. The germline V gene has CDR1 GTSNPN and CDR2 SVGIG (reference sequence). The CDR3, as DNA: TGTGCCTGGCTAGGGCTGAAAAGCCAGAATGAGCAGTTCTTC. It specifies CAWLGLKSQNEQFF.

J is TRBJ2-1 and V is TRBV27; D possibly corresponds to TRBD2 (5 bases). V lost 5 bases and J lost 8, with 10 bases in between. The germline V gene has CDR1 MNHEY and CDR2 SMNVEV (reference sequence). The CDR3 contains 12 residues. DNA of the CDR3: TGTGCCAGCAGTCCGCGGACTGATGAGCAGTTCTTC. It is translated as CASSPRTDEQFF.

This chain uses TRBV29-1 with TRBJ2-1; D unclear. Trimming left V 5 bases short and J 0 bases short, with 11 bases between. The CDR3 is made up of 14 amino acids. Germline V lookup: CDR1 SQVTM, CDR2 ANQGSEA. The DNA of the CDR3 is TGCAGCGTTTATCTTGGTACCTCCTACAATGAGCAGTTCTTC. Encoded protein: CSVYLGTSYNEQFF.